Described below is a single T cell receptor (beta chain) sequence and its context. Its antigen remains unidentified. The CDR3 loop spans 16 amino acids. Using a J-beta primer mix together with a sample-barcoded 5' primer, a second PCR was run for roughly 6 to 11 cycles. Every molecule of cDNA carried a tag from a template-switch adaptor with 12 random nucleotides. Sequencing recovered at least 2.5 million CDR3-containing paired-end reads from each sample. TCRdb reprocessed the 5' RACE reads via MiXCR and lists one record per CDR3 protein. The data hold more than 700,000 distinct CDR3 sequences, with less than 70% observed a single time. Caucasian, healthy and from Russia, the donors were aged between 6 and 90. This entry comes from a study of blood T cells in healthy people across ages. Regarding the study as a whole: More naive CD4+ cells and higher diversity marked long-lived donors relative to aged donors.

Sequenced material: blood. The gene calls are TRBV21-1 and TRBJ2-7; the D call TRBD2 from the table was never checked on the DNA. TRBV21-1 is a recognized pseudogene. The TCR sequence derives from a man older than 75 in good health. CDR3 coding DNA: TGTGCCAGCAGCAAAGCCCCGGCTAGCGGGTGCTACGAGCAGTACTTC. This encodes CASSKAPASGCYEQYF.